One and the same sample provided the 30 T cell receptor beta chains below, sequenced in a study of blood T cell repertoires in COVID-19. Profiled with immunoSEQ multiplex PCR; TCRdb holds only in-frame clones, not every one. The sample records some 490,000 clones, approximately 85% being singletons. The source material was peripheral blood. The receptors shown here come from a human donor in a cohort sampled during active COVID-19.

The CDR3 bases are TGCGCCAGCAGTGAGTCAGGGGCCACTGAAGCTTTCTTT. This translates into CASSESGATEAFF. The V and J genes are TRBV10-1 and TRBJ1-1, with D perhaps matching TRBD1 (5 bases). The germline V gene encodes CDR1 WNHNN and CDR2 SYGVQD (reference sequence). The CDR3 contains 13 residues. Deletions cut 0 bases from V and 4 bases from J, with 6 bases between.

This rearrangement joins TRBV3-1 (or the pseudogene TRBV3-2) to TRBJ1-1, with TRBD1 matching 10 bases. Germline V lookup: CDR1 LGHDT, CDR2 YNNKEL (reference sequence). The CDR3 covers 20 residues. V dropped 8 bases and J dropped 5; count of bases not matched to a gene: 26. The CDR3 nucleotides are TGTGCCAGCGGAAAAGGGACAGGGGATATTATTATAGGTGATAGAACTGAAGCTTTCTTT. Translated, it gives CASGKGTGDIIIGDRTEAFF.

The rearrangement uses TRBV15 and TRBJ2-1, with TRBD2 matching over 10 bases. V lost 6 bases to trimming and J lost 2 bases; unmatched junction nucleotides: 4. The germline V gene encodes CDR1 LNHNV and CDR2 YYDKDF (reference sequence). The CDR3 is 15 residues long. CDR3 residues: CATSRLAGTYNEQFF. CDR3 coding DNA: TGTGCCACCAGTCGACTAGCGGGCACCTACAATGAGCAGTTCTTC.

This chain uses TRBV6-2 or TRBV6-3 with TRBJ2-3, with 8 bases aligning to TRBD2. In germline, CDR1 is MNHEY, CDR2 SVGEGT. Trimming at V came to 5 bases and at J to 5 bases, leaving 12 bases not matched to a gene. CDR3 length equals 16 residues. The CDR3 DNA follows: TGTGCCAGCAGTCTCCGGACTAGCCCTGCGGGAGATACGCAGTATTTT. Translated: CASSLRTSPAGDTQYF.

This clone was counted a few times. The chain has TRBV11-3 and TRBJ2-1; a weak D match, TRBD1 (6 bases). Germline V gives CDR1 SGHNT, CDR2 YENEEA. The CDR3 length is 13 residues. Trimming left V 8 bases short and J 6 bases short, with 14 bases between. The CDR3 DNA reads as TGTGCCAGCCAAGGGGGTAGACGCAATGAGCAGTTCTTC. It translates to CASQGGRRNEQFF.

The V and J genes are TRBV6-5 and TRBJ2-7, with 10 bases aligning to TRBD1. The trim removed 6 bases at V and 4 bases at J, leaving 9 bases unmatched. CDR3 length: 15 amino acids. In germline, CDR1 is MNHEY, CDR2 SVGAGI. The CDR3 nucleotides are TGTGCCAGCAGCCGACAGGGGGCGGTTGGTTACGAGCAGTACTTC. As protein: CASSRQGAVGYEQYF.

CDR3 region: CASSTRTLSQGSGGYTF. The CDR3, as DNA: TGTGCCAGCAGCACTAGGACCTTATCACAGGGCTCCGGAGGCTACACCTTC. The chain recombines TRBV7-2 with TRBJ1-2, with D tentatively TRBD1 (6 bases). V dropped 5 bases and J dropped 8 bases, with 27 bases sitting between them. Germline V gene sequence: CDR1 SGHTA, CDR2 FQGNSA. CDR3 size: 17 residues.

This chain uses TRBV7-3 with TRBJ2-5; D may be TRBD1 (5 bases). CDR3 size: 16 residues. With 5 bases removed from V and 4 bases from J, the gap between germline ends came to 20 bases. Germline assignment: CDR1 SGHTA and CDR2 FQGTGA. The DNA for the CDR3 is TGTGCCAGCAGCATCGGGCCAAGGGCAGGGCGAGAGACCCAGTACTTC. Protein sequence: CASSIGPRAGRETQYF.

This chain joins TRBV23-1 and TRBJ1-5; D perhaps matches TRBD1 (5 bases). TRBV23-1 is an ORF, and what it does is uncertain. Trimming removed 6 bases at V and 3 bases at J, with 9 bases between. The CDR3 has 13 residues. The CDR3 DNA reads as TGCGCCAGCAGCAGGGAGGACAATCAGCCCCAGCATTTT. As protein: CASSREDNQPQHF.

The V gene is TRBV30, the J gene TRBJ2-1; D is perhaps TRBD2 (6 bases). CDR3 size: 15 residues. Germline-derived CDR1 and CDR2 are GTSNPN and SVGIG (reference sequence). The germline V and J ends were trimmed by 3 bases and 8 bases, with 20 bases remaining between them. CDR3 bases: TGTGCCTGGAGCCCCGTCTGGGGGGAGTTGGATGAGCAGTTCTTC. As protein: CAWSPVWGELDEQFF. Combining the CDR3 with reference TRBV30 and TRBJ2-1 gives the whole variable domain SQTIHQWPATLVQPVGSPLSLECTVEGTSNPNLYWYRQAAGRGLQLLFYSVGIGQISSEVPQNLSASRPQDRQFILSSKKLLLSDSGFYLCAWSPVWGELDEQFFGPGTRLTVL.

The rearrangement uses TRBV6-6 and TRBJ1-1; D is ambiguous. There are 12 residues in the CDR3. The germline gives CDR1 MNHNY, CDR2 SVGAGI (reference sequence). Trimming removed 5 bases at V and 5 bases at J, with 9 bases between. CDR3 sequence: CASSPARTEAFF. The CDR3 DNA reads TGTGCCAGCAGTCCTGCCCGGACTGAAGCTTTCTTT.

The rearrangement links TRBV4-1 to TRBJ1-6, with 7 bases fitting TRBD1. Trimming at V came to 1 base and at J to 11 bases, leaving 5 bases not matched to a gene. The length of the CDR3 is 14 residues. CDR1 is MGHRA, CDR2 YSYEKL, per germline. The CDR3 region is CASSQGDREAPLHF. The CDR3 coding sequence is TGCGCCAGCAGCCAAGGTGACAGGGAAGCACCCCTCCACTTT.

This clone has just one count. The chain carries TRBV19 and TRBJ2-5, with 11 bases aligning to TRBD2. This CDR3 region has 15 residues. V lost 6 bases, J lost 5 bases, and 8 bases stayed unmatched. CDR1 is LNHDA and CDR2 is SQIVND in the germline V gene (reference sequence). For the CDR3, the DNA is TGTGCCAGTAGCCATACTAGCGGGAGCGGGGAGACCCAGTACTTC. Protein product: CASSHTSGSGETQYF.

The rearrangement uses TRBV25-1 and TRBJ2-7, with TRBD2 identical over 7 bases. Trimming at V came to 3 bases and at J to 6 bases, leaving 8 bases not matched to a gene. The CDR3 has 14 amino acids. Germline-derived CDR1 and CDR2 are MGHDK and SYGVNS. The CDR3 DNA follows: TGTGCCAGCAGTGAGGGAGGGATGGAGGGCGAGCAGTACTTC. Its protein is CASSEGGMEGEQYF.

This chain joins TRBV7-9 and TRBJ2-3; 10 bases match TRBD2. The V gene end was trimmed by 5 bases and the J gene end by 5 bases; junction bases not matched to a gene: 13. The V gene's germline CDR1 is SEHNR and CDR2 FQNEAQ (reference sequence). CDR3 size: 17 residues. CDR3 protein: CASSLTQAGGPGDTQYF. Written as DNA, the CDR3 is TGTGCCAGCAGCCTTACCCAAGCGGGAGGGCCCGGAGATACGCAGTATTTT.

The chain carries TRBV28 and TRBJ1-1; perhaps TRBD1 as D (6 bases). Germline values: CDR1 MDHEN, CDR2 SYDVKM. The CDR3 length is 15 residues. V was cut by 6 bases and J by 5 bases, with 19 bases left in between. CDR3 protein: CASSSPMGASTEAFF. In DNA form, the CDR3 reads TGTGCCAGCAGCTCACCCATGGGGGCAAGTACTGAAGCTTTCTTT.

This chain joins TRBV2 and TRBJ1-6; possible D gene TRBD1, 6 bases. The germline gives CDR1 SNHLY, CDR2 FYNNEI. The CDR3 sequence is 15 residues long. Trimming took off 5 bases at V and 8 bases at J, with 16 bases between the two ends. The CDR3 DNA reads as TGTGCCAGCAGTTTGGACAGAGGTCGGGATTCACCCCTCCACTTT. Amino acids: CASSLDRGRDSPLHF.

The chain carries TRBV7-3 and TRBJ2-5; 12 positions match TRBD2. After removal of 5 bases from V and 5 bases from J, the junction contained 12 bases not matched to a gene. Germline V gives CDR1 SGHTA, CDR2 FQGTGA. CDR3 length: 17 amino acids. The CDR3 DNA follows: TGTGCCAGCAGCCCAGCCGGACTAGCGGGATCTCAGGAGACCCAGTACTTC. It codes for CASSPAGLAGSQETQYF.

This sequence joins TRBV3-1 (or the pseudogene TRBV3-2) and TRBJ2-7; 8 nucleotides align to TRBD1. V lost 4 bases to trimming and J lost 2 bases; unmatched junction nucleotides: 7. Per germline, CDR1 LGHDT and CDR2 YNNKEL (reference sequence). The CDR3 loop spans 15 amino acids. The CDR3 is CASSPRDRGPYEQYF. The CDR3 bases are TGTGCCAGCAGCCCGCGAGACAGGGGTCCCTACGAGCAGTACTTC.

The chain employs TRBV5-1 and TRBJ2-5, with TRBD2 matching over 12 bases. CDR1 and CDR2 (germline): SGHRS, YFSETQ. The length of the CDR3 is 18 residues. Trimming cost V 3 bases and J 4 bases; bases outside gene matches: 13. The CDR3 DNA follows: TGCGCCAGCAGCTGGGCCCGACAGACTAGCGGGAGCGCAGAGACCCAGTACTTC. This sequence encodes CASSWARQTSGSAETQYF.

V usage is TRBV14 and J usage is TRBJ2-3; D remains unclear. This CDR3 spans 13 amino acids. The germline CDR1 and CDR2 sequences are SGHDN and FVKESK. Between the trimmed V and J ends, which lost 6 bases and 3 bases, there was a span of 10 bases. The CDR3 is CASRGLGTDTQYF. CDR3 nucleotides: TGTGCCAGCAGGGGCCTGGGTACAGATACGCAGTATTTT. Drawing the rest from reference TRBV14 and TRBJ2-3, the complete variable domain is EAGVTQFPSHSVIEKGQTVTLRCDPISGHDNLYWYRRVMGKEIKFLLHFVKESKQDESGMPNNRFLAERTGGTYSTLKVQPAELEDSGVYFCASRGLGTDTQYFGPGTRLTVL.

The chain links TRBV5-1 to TRBJ2-3; a possible D gene is TRBD1 (6 bases). The germline gives CDR1 SGHRS, CDR2 YFSETQ. The CDR3 is 15 amino acids. The V end lost 5 bases, the J end lost 2 bases, and 15 bases lay between the germline ends. CDR3 coding DNA: TGCGCCAGCAGTCCTCTACAGGGATCCACAGATACGCAGTATTTT. It translates to CASSPLQGSTDTQYF.

The CDR3 here is CASSSGLQQFF. The CDR3, as DNA: TGTGCCAGCAGTTCCGGACTGCAGCAGTTCTTC. V gene TRBV6-5 combines with J gene TRBJ2-1, with D perhaps TRBD2 (5 bases). Trimming shortened V by 4 bases and J by 11 bases, and 9 bases separated the two germline ends. This CDR3 has 11 residues. Germline V gives CDR1 MNHEY, CDR2 SVGAGI.

J is TRBJ2-1 and V is TRBV27, with 8 bases identical to TRBD2. Trimming removed 6 bases from V and 3 bases from J; junction bases left unmatched: 4. CDR1 and CDR2 from the germline V gene are MNHEY and SMNVEV (reference sequence). CDR3 length: 14 residues. The CDR3 DNA reads as TGTGCCAGCAGCGGGGGGGAGGTCTACAATGAGCAGTTCTTC. This translates into CASSGGEVYNEQFF.

The CDR3 sequence is CASSEWASGSYYEQYF. In nucleotides, the CDR3 is TGTGCCAGCAGTGAATGGGCTAGCGGGTCGTACTACGAGCAGTACTTC. This chain links TRBV6-1 with TRBJ2-7; 8 bases match TRBD2. The CDR3 extends over 16 amino acids. CDR1 is MNHNS and CDR2 is SASEGT in the germline V gene. The V segment lost 2 bases and the J segment 3 bases; nucleotides outside the gene matches: 9.

The genes are TRBV5-1 and TRBJ1-2; tentatively, D is TRBD1 (6 bases). The CDR3 totals 15 residues. Germline lookup yields CDR1 SGHRS and CDR2 YFSETQ. Trimming removed 0 bases from V and 2 bases from J, with 11 bases in between. DNA of the CDR3: TGCGCCAGCAGCTTGGCCCTCACAGGGAACTATGGCTACACCTTC. It yields the protein CASSLALTGNYGYTF.

J is TRBJ2-7 and V is TRBV2; 10 bases fit TRBD2. The germline V gene encodes CDR1 SNHLY and CDR2 FYNNEI. V was clipped by 4 bases and J by 3 bases; unmatched bases: 3. The CDR3 totals 14 residues. Written as DNA, the CDR3 is TGTGCCAGCAGTGTAGCGGGAGGAAACTACGAGCAGTACTTC. This gives the protein CASSVAGGNYEQYF.

The V gene is TRBV18, the J gene TRBJ2-7; 9 bases are a match to TRBD1. Looked up from germline, CDR1 is KGHSH and CDR2 is LQKENI. V lost 4 bases, J lost 5 bases, and 9 bases stayed unmatched. There are 15 residues in the CDR3. This chain's CDR3 is CASSLSRDRVHEQYF. The DNA for the CDR3 is TGTGCCAGCTCACTCTCCCGGGACAGGGTGCACGAGCAGTACTTC.

The CDR3 is CASSFSLDSPLHF. Written as DNA, the CDR3 is TGTGCCAGCAGTTTTTCCCTCGATTCACCCCTCCACTTT. This chain uses TRBV12-3 or TRBV12-4 with TRBJ1-6; unclear D gene. The V and J ends lost 3 bases and 8 bases respectively, with 8 bases between them. The length of the CDR3 is 13 residues.

The genes are TRBV11-2 and TRBJ2-4; 9 bases are shared with TRBD1. Trimming took 5 bases from V and 4 from J; bases not matched to a gene: 12. This CDR3 is 17 amino acids long. In germline, CDR1 is SGHAT, CDR2 FQNNGV. The CDR3 is CASSPLGTGYGKNIQYF. CDR3 DNA: TGTGCCAGCAGCCCACTAGGGACAGGGTACGGGAAAAACATTCAGTACTTC.